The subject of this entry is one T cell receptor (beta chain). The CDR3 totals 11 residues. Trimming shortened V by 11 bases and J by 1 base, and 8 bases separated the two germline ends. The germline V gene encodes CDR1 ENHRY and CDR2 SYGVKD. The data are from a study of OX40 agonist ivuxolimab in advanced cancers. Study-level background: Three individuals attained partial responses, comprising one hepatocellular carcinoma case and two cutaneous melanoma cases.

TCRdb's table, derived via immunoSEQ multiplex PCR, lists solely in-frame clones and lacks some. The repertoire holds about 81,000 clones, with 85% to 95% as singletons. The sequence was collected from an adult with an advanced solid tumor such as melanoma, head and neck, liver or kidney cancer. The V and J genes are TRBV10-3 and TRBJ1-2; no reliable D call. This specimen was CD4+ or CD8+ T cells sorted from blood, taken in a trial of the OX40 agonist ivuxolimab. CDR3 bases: TGTGCCTCCCGGGGTAACTATGGCTACACCTTC. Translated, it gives CASRGNYGYTF.